Reported below is one T cell receptor (beta chain). Its matching antigen is unknown. This record belongs to a study of blood T cells in healthy people across ages. General study findings and limits: Naive T cell percentage strongly correlated with TCR beta diversity. Per million T cells, the diversity of TCR beta decreased roughly linearly as age advanced. Among long-lived donors, naive CD4+ cells were more numerous and diversity higher than in aged donors.

A sample-barcoded 5' primer and a J-beta primer mix were used in a second PCR of roughly 7 to 12 cycles. Each TCR beta cDNA got a 12-nucleotide random molecular identifier. TCRdb recomputed calls from the 5' RACE reads with MiXCR, one row per CDR3 protein. The sample carries some 780,000 distinct CDR3 sequences, about 56% recorded once. What was sequenced was blood. This receptor was identified in a middle-aged man in good health.

The CDR3 sequence is CSVDGDRLASYGYTF. DNA for the CDR3: TGCAGCGTTGACGGCGACAGACTCGCTAGCTATGGCTACACCTTC. The chain uses TRBV29-1 and TRBJ1-2, with a weak D call TRBD1 (5 bases). V lost 3 bases to trimming and J lost 4 bases, with 18 bases between them. This CDR3 is 15 amino acids long. The germline CDR1 and CDR2 sequences are SQVTM and ANQGSEA.